A single sample is the source of the 2 T cell receptor beta chains below, sequenced in a study of OX40 agonist ivuxolimab in advanced cancers. TCRdb keeps only in-frame clones here, not all; method: immunoSEQ multiplex PCR. The sample comprises about 46,000 clones, around 92% of which are singletons, and about an eighth rests with the top ten. The specimen comprised CD4+ or CD8+ T cells sorted from blood, sampled in a trial of the OX40 agonist ivuxolimab. The receptor set was obtained from an adult with an advanced solid tumor such as melanoma, head and neck, liver or kidney cancer.

This clone was recorded once. This chain links TRBV4-2 with TRBJ2-1, with 14 positions matching TRBD2. There are 17 residues in the CDR3. J lost 4 bases, V lost 1 base, and 3 bases had no gene match. The V gene's germline CDR1 is LGHNA and CDR2 YNFKEQ. CDR3 residues: CASSQGLAGGPYNEQFF. In DNA form, the CDR3 reads TGTGCCAGCAGCCAAGGACTAGCGGGAGGGCCGTACAATGAGCAGTTCTTC.

The CDR3 DNA sequence: TGTGCCAGCCCTCTCGAGGGAGGCTATGGCTACACCTTC. Translating gives CASPLEGGYGYTF. The chain recombines TRBV6-1 with TRBJ1-2; D uncertain. Per germline, CDR1 MNHNS and CDR2 SASEGT. V lost 8 bases and J lost 4, with 14 bases in between. This CDR3 has 13 residues.